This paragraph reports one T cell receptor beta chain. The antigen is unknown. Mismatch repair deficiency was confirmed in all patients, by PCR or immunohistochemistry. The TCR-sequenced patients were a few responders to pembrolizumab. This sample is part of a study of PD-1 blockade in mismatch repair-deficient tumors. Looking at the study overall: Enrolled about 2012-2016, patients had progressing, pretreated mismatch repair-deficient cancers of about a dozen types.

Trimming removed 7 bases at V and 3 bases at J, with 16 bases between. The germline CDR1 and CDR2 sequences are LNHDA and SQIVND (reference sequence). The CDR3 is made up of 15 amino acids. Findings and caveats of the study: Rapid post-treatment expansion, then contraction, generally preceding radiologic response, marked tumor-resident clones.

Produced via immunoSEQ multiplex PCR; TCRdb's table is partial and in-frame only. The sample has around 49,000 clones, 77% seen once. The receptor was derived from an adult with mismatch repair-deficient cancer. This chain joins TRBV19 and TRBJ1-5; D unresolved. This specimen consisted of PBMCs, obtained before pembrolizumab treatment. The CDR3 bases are TGTGCCAGTACCCCCCCCGGAGTGTTCAATCAGCCCCAGCATTTT. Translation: CASTPPGVFNQPQHF.